Included here is one T cell receptor beta chain sequence, with context. The antigen remains unidentified. This sample is drawn from a study of cytomegalovirus exposure and HLA in healthy donors. Here immunoSEQ multiplex PCR was the method, and the copy in TCRdb shows in-frame clones only, minus some. Here the sample spans about 120,000 clones, roughly nine tenths being singletons. Study outcomes and limitations: Accounts indicate the classifier identified cytomegalovirus status with strong specificity and sensitivity. Specificity of three CMV-associated chains for CMV antigens was verified in vitro.

The V gene's germline CDR1 is SGHVS and CDR2 FQNEAQ. The CDR3 extends over 16 amino acids. V dropped 3 bases and J dropped 8; count of bases not matched to a gene: 13. V and J are TRBV7-8 and TRBJ1-2, with 9 bases lining up with TRBD1. The sequenced sample was PBMCs. The sequence came from a woman younger than 30 in good health and CMV-seronegative. The DNA of the CDR3 is TGTGCCAGCAGCTTGAACACAGGACAGGGGTCCAGAGGCTACACCTTC. Translated, it gives CASSLNTGQGSRGYTF. The variable domain in full, completed from reference TRBV7-8 and TRBJ1-2, reads GAGVSQSPRYKVAKRGQDVALRCDPISGHVSLFWYQQALGQGPEFLTYFQNEAQLDKSGLPSDRFFAERPEGSVSTLKIQRTQQEDSAVYLCASSLNTGQGSRGYTFGSGTRLTVV.